Each of the 23 T cell receptor beta chains below was sequenced from the same sample in a study of OX40 agonist ivuxolimab in advanced cancers. Some clones are missing from TCRdb's copy, which holds only in-frame ones; the method was immunoSEQ multiplex PCR. This table holds tens of thousands of clones, around nine tenths found once. The sample here was CD4+ or CD8+ T cells sorted from blood, taken in a trial of the OX40 agonist ivuxolimab. These receptors were collected from an adult with an advanced solid tumor such as melanoma, head and neck, liver or kidney cancer.

This chain connects TRBV20-1 to TRBJ2-5; a weak D match, TRBD2 (5 bases). CDR1 is DFQATT and CDR2 is SNEGSKA in the germline V gene (reference sequence). This CDR3 contains 11 residues. Trimming took off 6 bases at V and 5 bases at J, with 10 bases between the two ends. The CDR3 DNA sequence: TGCAGTGCCGGAGGCCGCGAGACCCAGTACTTC. Residues: CSAGGRETQYF.

The gene calls are TRBV18 and TRBJ1-4; D unresolved. Germline V gene data show CDR1 as KGHSH and CDR2 as LQKENI. V lost 0 bases, J lost 3 bases, and 5 bases lay in between. This CDR3 comprises 14 residues. DNA for the CDR3: TGTGCCAGCTCACCACCAGGCGCTAATGAAAAACTGTTTTTT. Translation: CASSPPGANEKLFF.

The chain is built from TRBV15 and TRBJ1-2; a possible D gene is TRBD1 (6 bases). The V gene lost 4 bases and the J gene lost 6 bases, with 9 bases spanning the gap. Germline V CDR1 and CDR2: LNHNV, YYDKDF (reference sequence). This CDR3 comprises 12 residues. The CDR3 here is CATSTGAHGYTF. DNA for the CDR3: TGTGCCACCAGCACGGGGGCCCATGGCTACACCTTC. The complete variable domain, with remaining parts taken from reference TRBV15 and TRBJ1-2, reads DAMVIQNPRYQVTQFGKPVTLSCSQTLNHNVMYWYQQKSSQAPKLLFHYYDKDFNNEADTPDNFQSRRPNTSFCFLDIRSPGLGDTAMYLCATSTGAHGYTFGSGTRLTVV.

The CDR3 is CASSFQGPSSYEQYF. As DNA, the CDR3 is TGTGCCAGCAGTTTCCAGGGACCCAGCTCCTACGAGCAGTACTTC. The gene calls are TRBV6-1 and TRBJ2-7; the D call may be TRBD1 or TRBD2 (5 bases each). This CDR3 contains 15 residues. Germline V gene data show CDR1 as MNHNS and CDR2 as SASEGT. V gave up 5 bases and J gave up 0 bases, with 14 bases separating them.

The chain employs TRBV5-1 and TRBJ2-7; TRBD2 matches at 8 bases. V trimming: 4 bases; J trimming: 5 bases; junction bases outside the gene matches: 8. The germline V gene has CDR1 SGHRS and CDR2 YFSETQ. The CDR3 runs 14 residues. CDR3 DNA sequence: TGCGCCAGCAGCCCCGTAGCGGGACACAACGAGCAGTACTTC. Amino acids: CASSPVAGHNEQYF.

This clone was detected only once. This chain joins TRBV18 and TRBJ1-2, with TRBD1 matching 9 bases. Germline loops: CDR1 KGHSH, CDR2 LQKENI. V lost 3 bases, J lost 7 bases, and 3 bases stayed unmatched. The CDR3 consists of 13 residues. CDR3 in DNA: TGTGCCAGCTCACCCGGGACAGGGCTTGGCTACACCTTC. Translated: CASSPGTGLGYTF.

This chain joins TRBV29-1 and TRBJ1-1; TRBD1 aligns across 8 bases. V shed 4 bases and J 1 base; nucleotides not matched to a gene: 5. Germline V lookup: CDR1 SQVTM, CDR2 ANQGSEA. CDR3 length: 14 amino acids. The CDR3 loop is CSVGKGTGNTEAFF. CDR3 DNA: TGCAGCGTTGGGAAAGGGACAGGGAACACTGAAGCTTTCTTT.

This sequence joins TRBV5-1 and TRBJ2-2, with TRBD1 matching over 7 bases. The V and J ends lost 0 bases and 7 bases, in that order; junction bases with no gene match: 6. The CDR3 is 15 amino acids. Germline-derived CDR1 and CDR2 are SGHRS and YFSETQ. CDR3 nucleotides: TGCGCCAGCAGCTTGGGTGACAGGGCGAACGGGGAGCTGTTTTTT. It yields the protein CASSLGDRANGELFF.

V is TRBV19 and J is TRBJ1-1, with 7 bases identical to TRBD1. The V gene's germline CDR1 is LNHDA and CDR2 SQIVND (reference sequence). The trim removed 5 bases at V and 4 bases at J, leaving 10 bases unmatched. The CDR3 extends over 15 amino acids. The CDR3 region has the DNA TGTGCCAGTAGTCCCCTAAACAGGGGCGGCACTGAAGCTTTCTTT. The encoded protein is CASSPLNRGGTEAFF.

The chain uses TRBV18 and TRBJ1-1, with a tentative D call TRBD1 (5 bases). Germline CDR1 and CDR2: KGHSH and LQKENI. The length of the CDR3 is 15 residues. The V and J ends lost 1 base and 1 base respectively, with 10 bases between them. CDR3 amino acids: CASSPLGEANTEAFF. In nucleotides, the CDR3 is TGTGCCAGCTCACCACTGGGGGAGGCGAACACTGAAGCTTTCTTT.

The chain employs TRBV19 and TRBJ1-5; no definite D call. Deletions cut 3 bases from V and 6 bases from J, with 12 bases between. CDR1 and CDR2 from the germline V gene are LNHDA and SQIVND (reference sequence). The CDR3 sequence is 14 residues long. CDR3 DNA sequence: TGTGCCAGTAGTATCGGTTGGGGAGGTCAGCCCCAGCATTTT. Protein: CASSIGWGGQPQHF.

This sequence joins TRBV7-6 and TRBJ2-2; D is ambiguous. V was shortened by 5 bases and J by 4 bases, with 11 bases between the two germline ends. Germline CDR1 and CDR2: SGHVS and FNYEAQ. This CDR3 has 14 residues. CDR3 in amino acids: CASSPPMGTGELFF. The CDR3 bases are TGTGCCAGCAGCCCCCCCATGGGCACCGGGGAGCTGTTTTTT.

This chain joins TRBV5-1 and TRBJ2-2; D is unresolved. Looked up from germline, CDR1 is SGHRS and CDR2 is YFSETQ. Trimming left V 2 bases short and J 7 bases short, with 12 bases between. The CDR3 is 14 residues long. The CDR3 coding sequence is TGCGCCAGCAGCTTAAGCCTTTCGGTCGGGGAGCTGTTTTTT. Its translation: CASSLSLSVGELFF.

The V gene is TRBV7-9, the J gene TRBJ2-1, with D possibly matching TRBD2 (5 bases). The V and J ends lost 5 bases and 6 bases respectively, with 26 bases between them. The CDR3 extends over 18 amino acids. CDR1 is SEHNR and CDR2 is FQNEAQ in the germline V gene (reference sequence). CDR3 residues: CASSPASLGGPYRNEQFF. The CDR3 nucleotides are TGTGCCAGCAGCCCCGCCTCCCTCGGCGGGCCTTATCGCAATGAGCAGTTCTTC.

J is TRBJ2-7 and V is TRBV10-3; TRBD1 matches 8 bases. The trim removed 6 bases at V and 0 bases at J, leaving 7 bases unmatched. CDR3 length equals 15 residues. CDR1 is ENHRY, CDR2 SYGVKD, per germline. CDR3 loop: CAIRSGTGISYEQYF. CDR3 sequence (DNA): TGTGCCATCAGATCCGGGACAGGAATCTCCTACGAGCAGTACTTC.

The chain links TRBV4-3 to TRBJ2-2, with 7 positions matching TRBD1. This CDR3 is built from 15 residues. CDR1 is LGHNA, CDR2 YSLEER, per germline. J was trimmed by 4 bases and V by 4 bases; bases with no gene match: 6. Here the CDR3 reads CASSRGQASTGELFF. CDR3 coding DNA: TGCGCCAGCAGCCGAGGACAGGCGAGCACCGGGGAGCTGTTTTTT.

The rearrangement joins TRBV29-1 to TRBJ2-6; 8 bases line up with TRBD1. The trim removed 6 bases at V and 1 base at J, leaving 14 bases unmatched. The CDR3 has 18 residues. Germline V gene data show CDR1 as SQVTM and CDR2 as ANQGSEA. Here the CDR3 reads CSVAFQGASTSGANVLTF. The DNA of the CDR3 is TGCAGCGTAGCTTTTCAGGGGGCGTCAACTTCTGGGGCCAACGTCCTGACTTTC.

The V gene is TRBV5-1, the J gene TRBJ2-6; D might be TRBD2 (6 bases). This CDR3 has 16 residues. Trimming took off 0 bases at V and 4 bases at J, with 11 bases between the two ends. Germline assignment: CDR1 SGHRS and CDR2 YFSETQ. The CDR3 DNA sequence: TGCGCCAGCAGCTTGGCGACTAGTGCCGGGGCCAACGTCCTGACTTTC. Its protein product is CASSLATSAGANVLTF.

As DNA, the CDR3 is TGTGCCAGCTCGCACGGTAACACCGGGGAGCTGTTTTTT. Protein: CASSHGNTGELFF. V is TRBV18 and J is TRBJ2-2; no reliable D call. V dropped 6 bases and J dropped 2 bases, with 7 bases sitting between them. The CDR3 totals 13 residues. Germline CDR1 and CDR2: KGHSH and LQKENI.

The chain links TRBV30 to TRBJ2-7, with TRBD2 as a possible D gene (5 bases). Trimming shortened V by 1 base and J by 6 bases, and 25 bases separated the two germline ends. There are 17 residues in the CDR3. Germline V gene data show CDR1 as GTSNPN and CDR2 as SVGIG (reference sequence). CDR3 DNA: TGTGCCTGGAGTGACCCCCGGGGTAGCCAAGGAGTTGGCGAGCAGTACTTC. Residues: CAWSDPRGSQGVGEQYF.

The chain combines TRBV7-2 with TRBJ2-5, with D hard to call. Germline CDR1 reads SGHTA; CDR2 reads FQGNSA. V dropped 3 bases and J dropped 5 bases, with 19 bases sitting between them. The CDR3 sequence is 16 residues long. The CDR3: CASSLTPAPPPETQYF. The CDR3 region has the DNA TGTGCCAGCAGCTTGACCCCGGCACCTCCGCCGGAGACCCAGTACTTC.

CDR3 coding DNA: TGTGCCTGGAGGACGCTATCTGGAAACACCATATATTTT. Its protein product is CAWRTLSGNTIYF. The chain carries TRBV30 and TRBJ1-3; D is undetermined. V gave up 3 bases and J gave up 1 base, with 7 bases separating them. Germline values: CDR1 GTSNPN, CDR2 SVGIG (reference sequence). The CDR3 has 13 amino acids.

The sample holds a few counts of this clone. At one boundary the junction diverges from the germline segment, which might be a read error. The gene calls are TRBV30 and TRBJ1-1, with D maybe TRBD1 (6 bases). The germline V gene has CDR1 GTSNPN and CDR2 SVGIG (reference sequence). CDR3 length: 13 residues. Written as DNA, the CDR3 is TGTGCCGGGAGCAGGGGCCTGAACACTGAAGCTTTCTTT. Translation: CAGSRGLNTEAFF.